This T cell receptor beta chain emerged from a study of spatial heterogeneity in lung cancer. Study in general: For the average unique TCR and UMI combination, more than 8.5 occurrences appeared in raw reads.

The CDR3 runs to 13 residues. Germline CDR1 LNHDA, CDR2 SQIVND (reference sequence). Trimming cost V 10 bases and J 2 bases, with 14 bases left between them. Ten or more counts support this clonotype. Time point described: sample taken at primary tumor resection. Unsorted tumor, nontumor lung tissue or cryopreserved PBMC supplied the whole RNA. A total of approximately 75 untreated early-stage non-small cell lung cancer patients served as donors. TCRdb re-called the 5' RACE reads with MiXCR, one entry per CDR3 protein. The sample lists about 12,000 distinct CDR3 sequences, approximately 6.2% occurring once.

The source is a male donor with early-stage non-small cell lung cancer. This sample comprised normal lung tissue next to the tumor, obtained at surgery. The V gene is TRBV19, the J gene TRBJ2-5; perhaps TRBD1 as D (6 bases). For the CDR3, the DNA is TGTGCCACCGCAGACAGGTCTCAAGAGACCCAGTACTTC. Its protein product is CATADRSQETQYF.